The 20 T cell receptor beta chains below come from one sample, sequenced in a study of tissue T cells after allogeneic stem cell transplantation. Time point described: mouse harvest day 14 after allogeneic transplant. Tail vein injection delivered 10^7 T-cell-depleted bone marrow cells and 10^6 splenic CD5+ T cells. Produced via immunoSEQ multiplex PCR; TCRdb's table is partial and in-frame only. This table holds some 1,700 clones, about 50% found once. The material sequenced was gut tissue. The receptors were gathered from a female BALB/c mouse given C57BL/6 T cells with graft-versus-host disease after an allogeneic hematopoietic cell transplant.

A note on this clone: The germline and genes are mouse ones. The DNA ends 1 residue before the CDR3 does, and the rest of the CDR3 is filled in from the germline J gene. The chain uses TRBV3 and TRBJ1-3; D remains unclear. The germline V and J ends were trimmed by 6 bases and 0 bases, with 6 bases remaining between them. Germline V lookup: CDR1 SNHLY, CDR2 FYNGKV (reference sequence). This CDR3 comprises 13 residues. CDR3: CASRTYSGNTLYF. CDR3 bases read: TGTGCCAGCAGGACATATTCTGGAAATACGCTCTAT.

Only a few counts were recorded for this clone. The gene names given are mouse names. The CDR3 is cut off 1 residue early in the read; its end comes from the germline J gene. The chain carries TRBV2 and TRBJ2-2; D may be TRBD1 (5 bases). CDR1 and CDR2 (germline): LGHNA, YSYQKL. This CDR3 has 16 amino acids. V lost 0 bases and J lost 2, with 10 bases in between. The CDR3 loop reads CASSQDPGRNTGQLYF. Partial CDR3 DNA: TGTGCCAGCAGCCAAGACCCAGGGAGGAACACCGGGCAGCTCTAC.

In regard to this clone: Gene names refer to mouse genes. This CDR3 is CASGERGAYEQYF. CDR3 bases read: TGTGCCAGCGGGGAACGGGGCGCGTATGAACAGTAC. The chain employs TRBV13-2 and TRBJ2-7; D assignment may be TRBD1 or TRBD2 (5 bases each). The read ends 1 residue shy of where the CDR3 ends; the end is completed using the germline J gene. Germline CDR1 reads NNHNN; CDR2 reads SYGAGS (reference sequence). This CDR3 has 13 residues. V was clipped by 5 bases and J by 4 bases, with 13 bases between them.

For this clone: Each gene name is a mouse one. Incomplete CDR3 DNA: TGTGCCAGCAGCTTGCAGGGGGGTCAAAACACCTTGTAC. Protein product: CASSLQGGQNTLY. The CDR3 reads in full as CASSLQGGQNTLYF. This chain links TRBV3 with TRBJ2-4; TRBD1 matches 7 bases. The CDR3 goes on 1 residue after the read ends, and that part is filled in from the germline J gene. The germline gives CDR1 SNHLY, CDR2 FYNGKV (reference sequence). The CDR3 has 14 residues. The ends lost 3 bases at V and 1 base at J; junction bases unmatched: 1.

Notes on this clone: Genes and germline are mouse. CDR3 sequence reads: CTCSAVQGALQDTQYF. The DNA read from the CDR3 is TGCACCTGCAGTGCAGTACAGGGGGCCCTCCAAGACACCCAGTAC. The chain is built from TRBV1 and TRBJ2-5, with 9 bases that match TRBD1. The CDR3 end lies 1 residue beyond the end of the read and is filled in from the germline J gene. The CDR3 length is 16 residues. Germline lookup yields CDR1 NSQYPW and CDR2 LRSPGD (reference sequence). J gave up 2 bases and V 1 base, and 4 bases lay outside the gene matches.

About this clone itself: Any gene name here is a mouse gene name. The DNA read from the CDR3 is TGTGCCAGCAGTATTGGGCGGGGGCGTGCAGAAACGCTGTAT. Protein: CASSIGRGRAETLY. The full CDR3 is CASSIGRGRAETLYF. The gene calls are TRBV19 and TRBJ2-3; tentatively, D is TRBD1 or TRBD2 (6 bases each). From the germline J gene comes the end of the CDR3, since the read stops 1 residue before it. Per the germline V gene, CDR1 is FNHDT and CDR2 is SITEND (reference sequence). Trimming took 2 bases from V and 1 from J, leaving 11 bases between them. The CDR3 runs 15 residues.

Notes on this clone: Mouse names are used for the genes. Coverage ceases 1 residue before the CDR3 finishes, and the germline J gene fills in the end. The chain uses TRBV1 and TRBJ2-7; D gene unclear. V lost 3 bases and J lost 4, with 7 bases in between. This CDR3 is 12 amino acids long. CDR1 NSQYPW and CDR2 LRSPGD come from the germline V gene (reference sequence). This chain's CDR3 is CTCSATTYEQYF. Partial CDR3 DNA: TGCACCTGCAGTGCCACAACTTATGAACAGTAC. The whole variable domain, filled in from reference TRBV1 and TRBJ2-7, reads VTLLEQNPRWRLVPRGQAVNLRCILKNSQYPWMSWYQQDLQKQLQWLFTLRSPGDKEVKSLPGADYLATRVTDTELRLQVANMSQGRTLYCTCSATTYEQYFGPGTRLTVL.

Points on this clone: The genes and germline here are from mouse. The read ends 1 residue before the CDR3 terminus; that terminus is restored from the germline J gene. The chain carries TRBV31 and TRBJ2-5; D could derive from TRBD1 or TRBD2 (5 bases each). Trimming left V 1 base short and J 2 bases short, with 10 bases between. This CDR3 has 14 residues. Per the germline V gene, CDR1 is GKSSPN and CDR2 is SITVG. The CDR3 protein is CAWSRKGPQDTQYF. Incomplete CDR3 DNA: TGTGCCTGGAGTCGAAAGGGGCCCCAAGACACCCAGTAC. Full variable domain (rest looked up from reference TRBV31 and TRBJ2-5): AQTIHQWPVAEIKAVGSPLSLGCTIKGKSSPNLYWYWQATGGTLQQLFYSITVGQVESVVQLNLSASRPKDDQFILSTEKLLLSHSGFYLCAWSRKGPQDTQYFGPGTRLLVL.

Details on this clone: Gene names and germline refer to mouse. The CDR3 extends 1 residue past the end of the read, so its final part is completed from the germline J gene. The chain has TRBV12-1 and TRBJ1-6; 7 bases agree with TRBD1. TRBJ1-6 is flagged as an ORF with uncertain function. Unmatched junction bases numbered 4, after V lost 2 bases and J lost 10 bases. CDR1 and CDR2 (germline): SGHSN, HYEKVE. This CDR3 is 13 amino acids long. Incomplete CDR3 DNA: TGTGCCAGCTCTCACATACAGGGGTCGCCCCTCTAC. Translated: CASSHIQGSPLY. The whole CDR3 protein reads CASSHIQGSPLYF.

For this clone: Gene names and germline refer to mouse. Read coverage stops 1 residue before the CDR3 terminus; the germline J gene supplies the remainder. V is TRBV26 and J is TRBJ1-1, with TRBD1 as a possible D gene (6 bases). Trimming pared 3 bases from V and 4 bases from J, leaving 9 bases between. Germline-derived CDR1 and CDR2 are KGHPV and FQNQEV (reference sequence). The CDR3 contains 13 residues. The sequenced CDR3 bases are TGTGCCAGCAGTCTTCAGGGGTTCACAGAAGTCTTC. Protein product: CASSLQGFTEVF. The entire CDR3 sequence reads CASSLQGFTEVFF.

On this clone itself: The gene names here belong to mouse. The CDR3 goes on 1 residue after the read ends, and that part is filled in from the germline J gene. This rearrangement joins TRBV12-1 to TRBJ2-3, with 9 nucleotides matching TRBD2. With 3 bases clipped from V and 0 bases from J, the junction kept 3 bases outside the gene matches. Germline CDR1 reads SGHSN; CDR2 reads HYEKVE. The length of the CDR3 is 15 residues. This CDR3 reads CASSKTGGSAETLYF. The CDR3 DNA, read in part, is TGTGCCAGCTCTAAGACTGGGGGTAGTGCAGAAACGCTGTAT.

As to this clone: Any gene name here is a mouse gene name. The read ends 1 residue early relative to the CDR3; the germline J gene fills the gap. The chain links TRBV3 to TRBJ2-5; D is undetermined. V lost 3 bases, J lost 3 bases, and 1 base lay in between. Germline V CDR1 and CDR2: SNHLY, FYNGKV (reference sequence). This CDR3 contains 11 residues. CDR3 DNA (partial): TGTGCCAGCAGCTTTCAAGACACCCAGTAC. Amino acids: CASSFQDTQY. Given in full, the CDR3 is CASSFQDTQYF.

On this clone itself: Genes here carry mouse names. The read terminates 1 residue ahead of where the CDR3 ends, so the germline J gene completes it. The chain joins TRBV14 to TRBJ2-2; a weak D match, TRBD1 (5 bases). V was shortened by 5 bases and J by 0 bases, with 8 bases between the two germline ends. The CDR3 has 14 residues. In germline, CDR1 is SGHDT, CDR2 FRDEAV. CDR3 protein: CASRPQANTGQLYF. CDR3 DNA (partial): TGTGCCAGCAGGCCACAGGCAAACACCGGGCAGCTCTAC.

About this clone itself: Here the gene names and germline are mouse. The read comes to an end 1 residue before the CDR3 does, leaving the germline J gene to fill in the end. V usage is TRBV5 and J usage is TRBJ1-4, with D perhaps TRBD1 (6 bases). V lost 0 bases and J 5 bases, leaving 10 bases between the germline ends. The CDR3 covers 15 residues. Germline loops: CDR1 LGHNA, CDR2 YNLKQL (reference sequence). The CDR3 region is CASSQDSQGNERLFF. Partial CDR3 DNA: TGTGCCAGCAGCCAAGACTCACAGGGAAACGAAAGATTATTT.

This clone turned up a few times. The gene names here belong to mouse. The read ends 1 residue early relative to the CDR3; the germline J gene fills the gap. This chain joins TRBV26 and TRBJ1-3; D is perhaps TRBD1 (5 bases). Germline V lookup: CDR1 KGHPV, CDR2 FQNQEV (reference sequence). The CDR3 has 15 residues. The germline V and J ends were trimmed by 4 bases and 0 bases, with 10 bases remaining between them. CDR3 DNA, as far as it was read: TGTGCCAGCAGTCGGGGGACTCATTCTGGAAATACGCTCTAT. Translated, it gives CASSRGTHSGNTLY. The CDR3 as a whole reads CASSRGTHSGNTLYF.

As regards this clone: Gene names are the mouse ones. Sequencing ends 1 residue short of the CDR3 end; the germline J gene provides the rest. The rearrangement uses TRBV26 and TRBJ2-3, with D possibly matching TRBD1 (5 bases). V gave up 5 bases and J gave up 0 bases, with 9 bases separating them. Germline CDR1 KGHPV, CDR2 FQNQEV (reference sequence). This CDR3 has 14 residues. The CDR3 sequence is CASSDSFSAETLYF. The CDR3 bases that were read are TGTGCCAGCAGTGACAGCTTTAGTGCAGAAACGCTGTAT.

A few counts support this clone. Genes here carry mouse names. The CDR3 extends 1 residue past the end of the read, so its final part is completed from the germline J gene. V is TRBV3 and J is TRBJ2-2; D remains unclear. Germline CDR1 reads SNHLY; CDR2 reads FYNGKV (reference sequence). V was cut by 6 bases and J by 0 bases, with 8 bases left in between. The CDR3 spans 14 residues. CDR3 bases read: TGTGCCAGCAGACCGGGGTCAAACACCGGGCAGCTCTAC. Translated, it gives CASRPGSNTGQLY. The complete CDR3 reads CASRPGSNTGQLYF.

The sample holds a few counts of this clone. Gene names denote mouse genes. The read falls 1 residue short of the CDR3 end, and the missing part is taken from the germline J gene. V is TRBV2 and J is TRBJ2-5; no clear D gene. Germline V gene sequence: CDR1 LGHNA, CDR2 YSYQKL. The CDR3 sequence is 14 residues long. V was clipped by 0 bases and J by 0 bases, with 4 bases between them. This CDR3 reads CASSQDFNQDTQYF. The DNA read from the CDR3 is TGTGCCAGCAGCCAAGATTTTAACCAAGACACCCAGTAC.

Regarding this clone: Gene names and germline match the mouse. The read terminates 1 residue before the CDR3 end, so the remaining end is supplied by the germline J gene. The chain combines TRBV19 with TRBJ2-3, with 7 bases aligning to TRBD2. CDR3 length equals 14 residues. With 5 bases clipped from V and 0 bases from J, the junction kept 3 bases outside the gene matches. The germline CDR1 and CDR2 sequences are FNHDT and SITEND (reference sequence). The CDR3 sequence: CASSGGVSAETLYF. The part of the CDR3 DNA that was read is TGTGCCAGCAGCGGGGGGGTTAGTGCAGAAACGCTGTAT.

A word on this clone: Each gene name is a mouse one. The CDR3 end falls 1 residue outside the read, so it is completed with the germline J gene. The chain is built from TRBV26 and TRBJ1-2, with D maybe TRBD1 (5 bases). Trimming cost V 3 bases and J 3 bases, with 14 bases left between them. Germline CDR1 reads KGHPV; CDR2 reads FQNQEV (reference sequence). The CDR3 length is 15 residues. CDR3 bases read: TGTGCCAGCAGTCTCAGGGCAGGGAAAGACTCCGACTACACC. This codes for CASSLRAGKDSDYT. The whole CDR3 is CASSLRAGKDSDYTF. Together with reference TRBV26 and TRBJ1-2, the CDR3 gives the full variable domain: NSKVIQTPRYLVKGQGQKAKMRCIPEKGHPVVFWYQQNKNNEFKFLINFQNQEVLQQIDMTEKRFSAECPSNSPCSLEIQSSEAGDSALYLCASSLRAGKDSDYTFGSGTRLLVI.